The 18 T cell receptor beta chains in this list originate from one sample, sequenced in a study of T cell responses to AZD1222 COVID-19 vaccine. Data came from immunoSEQ multiplex PCR; TCRdb stores just in-frame clones and leaves some out. The data contain roughly 150,000 clones, 80% to 95% of them singletons. Sequenced here: peripheral blood, sampled on day 0 of AZD1222 vaccination. The origin of the receptors is an adult in good health.

This chain uses TRBV3-1 (or the pseudogene TRBV3-2) with TRBJ1-1, with D maybe TRBD1 (6 bases). Trimming pared 2 bases from V and 5 bases from J, leaving 12 bases between. Germline lookup yields CDR1 LGHDT and CDR2 YNNKEL (reference sequence). CDR3 size: 14 residues. The CDR3 protein is CASSQTRGGTEAFF. The CDR3 DNA reads as TGTGCCAGCAGCCAAACCAGGGGAGGGACTGAAGCTTTCTTT.

This clone was found a few times. This chain connects TRBV2 to TRBJ2-5; 16 nucleotides line up with TRBD2. Germline V CDR1 and CDR2: SNHLY, FYNNEI. Trimming took 6 bases from V and 3 from J; bases not matched to a gene: 10. This CDR3 contains 18 residues. The CDR3 is CASSSGLAGGPRKETQYF. CDR3 DNA: TGTGCCAGCAGCTCGGGACTAGCGGGAGGGCCCCGCAAAGAGACCCAGTACTTC. The full variable domain, with the rest looked up from reference TRBV2 and TRBJ2-5, is EPEVTQTPSHQVTQMGQEVILRCVPISNHLYFYWYRQILGQKVEFLVSFYNNEISEKSEIFDDQFSVERPDGSNFTLKIRSTKLEDSAMYFCASSSGLAGGPRKETQYFGPGTRLLVL.

V gene TRBV18 combines with J gene TRBJ1-3; TRBD1 might be the D (6 bases). Germline CDR1 is KGHSH and CDR2 is LQKENI. The CDR3 runs to 16 residues. Trimming removed 3 bases from V and 1 base from J, with 13 bases in between. For the CDR3, the DNA is TGTGCCAGCTCACCCAGGACAGAGGCTTCTGGAAACACCATATATTTT. It yields the protein CASSPRTEASGNTIYF.

The J gene is TRBJ1-2, the V gene TRBV14; unclear D gene. Germline CDR1 is SGHDN and CDR2 is FVKESK. This CDR3 is 14 amino acids long. The ends were cut back, 1 base at V and 8 bases at J, with 14 bases in the middle. The CDR3 sequence: CASSQAHLYGGYTF. The CDR3 DNA is TGTGCCAGCAGCCAAGCCCACCTGTATGGAGGCTACACCTTC.

The rearrangement links TRBV18 to TRBJ1-6, with D perhaps TRBD1 (5 bases). This CDR3 has 15 amino acids. Trimming took 2 bases from V and 7 from J, leaving 12 bases between them. CDR1 KGHSH and CDR2 LQKENI come from the germline V gene. As DNA, the CDR3 is TGTGCCAGCTCACCATCAGGGCTTGGGAATTCACCCCTCCACTTT. This codes for CASSPSGLGNSPLHF.

The chain couples TRBV4-3 to TRBJ1-3; tentatively, D is TRBD1 (5 bases). V gave up 4 bases and J gave up 4 bases, with 14 bases separating them. The CDR3 runs to 15 residues. Germline CDR1 LGHNA, CDR2 YSLEER. The CDR3 reads CASSLDSIPGNTIYF. In nucleotides, the CDR3 is TGCGCCAGCAGCCTCGACAGTATCCCAGGAAACACCATATATTTT.

The chain has TRBV3-1 (or the pseudogene TRBV3-2) and TRBJ1-2, with a weak D call TRBD1 (5 bases). CDR3 size: 15 residues. Trimming left V 1 base short and J 3 bases short, with 12 bases between. The germline V gene encodes CDR1 LGHDT and CDR2 YNNKEL (reference sequence). The CDR3 sequence: CASSQVYGGDYGYTF. In nucleotides, the CDR3 is TGTGCCAGCAGCCAAGTGTACGGGGGGGACTATGGCTACACCTTC.

This sequence joins TRBV6-2 or TRBV6-3 and TRBJ2-5; weak D call: TRBD2 (6 bases). The V gene lost 5 bases and the J gene lost 0 bases, with 10 bases spanning the gap. This CDR3 has 14 residues. CDR1 and CDR2 from the germline V gene are MNHEY and SVGEGT. CDR3 coding DNA: TGTGCCAGCAGTAGCGGGCCCTACCAAGAGACCCAGTACTTC. Protein sequence: CASSSGPYQETQYF.

V usage is TRBV12-3 or TRBV12-4 and J usage is TRBJ2-7; no definite D call. Trimming took off 4 bases at V and 2 bases at J, with 6 bases between the two ends. CDR3 length equals 12 residues. The CDR3 DNA reads as TGTGCCAGCAGTTCCGTGCCCTACGAGCAGTACTTC. The encoded protein is CASSSVPYEQYF.

V usage is TRBV30 and J usage is TRBJ1-1, with a possible D match to TRBD1 (5 bases). The CDR3 totals 14 residues. V lost 3 bases to trimming and J lost 11 bases, with 22 bases between them. CDR1 is GTSNPN and CDR2 is SVGIG in the germline V gene (reference sequence). CDR3: CAWSQGAPVGMAFF. As DNA, the CDR3 is TGTGCCTGGAGCCAGGGCGCCCCAGTTGGGATGGCTTTCTTT.

The genes are TRBV19 and TRBJ1-5; 7 bases agree with TRBD1. The CDR3 length is 15 residues. The germline V gene encodes CDR1 LNHDA and CDR2 SQIVND (reference sequence). The junction had 8 bases not matched to a gene; V was cut back by 8 bases and J by 1 base. CDR3 sequence (DNA): TGTGCCAGTTCCTCCAGACAGGGAAGCAATCAGCCCCAGCATTTT. Translation gives CASSSRQGSNQPQHF.

The rearrangement joins TRBV5-6 to TRBJ1-1; D is perhaps TRBD1 (6 bases). The CDR3 is made up of 14 amino acids. Per germline, CDR1 SGHDT and CDR2 YYEEEE. Trimming removed 4 bases from V and 5 bases from J, with 15 bases in between. This CDR3 is CASSRGPSGTEAFF. The CDR3 nucleotides are TGTGCCAGCAGCCGGGGGCCGTCGGGGACTGAAGCTTTCTTT. The complete variable domain, with remaining parts taken from reference TRBV5-6 and TRBJ1-1, reads DAGVTQSPTHLIKTRGQQVTLRCSPKSGHDTVSWYQQALGQGPQFIFQYYEEEERQRGNFPDRFSGHQFPNYSSELNVNALLLGDSALYLCASSRGPSGTEAFFGQGTRLTVV.

This clone was detected only once. The rearrangement links TRBV12-3 or TRBV12-4 to TRBJ1-1, with D hard to call. This CDR3 is built from 12 residues. V lost 8 bases, J lost 4 bases, and 11 bases lay in between. CDR3 region: CASAEGSTEAFF. The CDR3 coding sequence is TGTGCCAGCGCGGAGGGAAGCACTGAAGCTTTCTTT.

This clone was found once. The chain links TRBV2 to TRBJ1-2; the D gene is possibly TRBD1 (6 bases). The V gene's germline CDR1 is SNHLY and CDR2 FYNNEI. Trimming left V 4 bases short and J 5 bases short, with 20 bases between. The CDR3 sequence is 16 residues long. The CDR3 sequence: CASSGGAAGSLYGYTF. CDR3 nucleotides: TGTGCCAGCAGTGGGGGGGCGGCAGGGTCCTTATATGGCTACACCTTC.

The V gene is TRBV21-1, the J gene TRBJ2-3; the listed D gene, TRBD2, was not tested against the DNA. TRBV21-1 is a pseudogene locus. The CDR3 has 18 residues. CDR3 coding DNA: TGTGCCAGCAGCAAAGCTCGGACTAGCGGCCACGACACAGATACGCAGTATTTT. This translates into CASSKARTSGHDTDTQYF.

This clone was detected only once. V usage is TRBV5-1 and J usage is TRBJ2-3; D uncertain. V lost 4 bases and J lost 7, with 13 bases in between. This CDR3 is built from 13 residues. CDR1 SGHRS and CDR2 YFSETQ come from the germline V gene. The CDR3 nucleotides read TGCGCCAGCAGCCCCCTATCTGGGAATACGCAGTATTTT. This encodes CASSPLSGNTQYF.

Of note for this clone: Compared with germline, one end of the junction differs, possibly owing to a read error. The rearrangement joins TRBV5-4 to TRBJ2-1, with D perhaps matching TRBD1 or TRBD2 (5 bases each). This CDR3 is built from 12 residues. The germline gives CDR1 SGHNT, CDR2 YYREEE (reference sequence). CDR3 in amino acids: CASSATGAPSLF. DNA for the CDR3: TGTGCCAGCAGCGCTACCGGGGCCCCCTCCCTCTTC.

The chain carries TRBV13 and TRBJ1-2, with 7 bases matching TRBD1. The CDR3 is 15 amino acids. V lost 0 bases to trimming and J lost 5 bases; unmatched junction nucleotides: 6. Germline CDR1 and CDR2: PRHDT and FYEKMQ (reference sequence). The CDR3 loop is CASSLGIDRDYGYTF. CDR3 nucleotide sequence: TGTGCCAGCAGCTTAGGGATCGACAGGGATTATGGCTACACCTTC.